This T cell receptor beta chain was profiled in a study of blood T cell repertoires in COVID-19. Overall study: Acute and convalescent COVID-19 samples came from the United States, Italy and Spain.

The germline V gene has CDR1 GTSNPN and CDR2 SVGIG (reference sequence). V was clipped by 2 bases and J by 12 bases; unmatched bases: 9. This CDR3 is built from 13 residues. Clones were sequenced by immunoSEQ multiplex PCR, and TCRdb holds only the in-frame ones, with some missing. This table holds around 170,000 clones, around 83% found once. This clone was counted between two and nine times. This clonotype originated in a man in his 70s who had recovered from COVID-19. The chain employs TRBV30 and TRBJ2-1, with 8 nucleotides matching TRBD2. Specimen: peripheral blood. Here the CDR3 DNA reads TGTGCCTGGAGTACTAGCGGCCAACGGCGGCAGTTCTTC. It translates to CAWSTSGQRRQFF.